This T cell receptor (beta chain) is from a study of blood T cells in healthy people across ages. Details on this clonotype: Its antigen remains unidentified.

Each donor gave approximately 9.7 milliliters of peripheral blood. V was cut by 2 bases and J by 1 base, with 14 bases left in between. The CDR3 is 16 residues long. CDR1 is MGHRA and CDR2 is YSYEKL in the germline V gene. Notes on the study in general: Possibly confounding the expanded clonotype changes was the fact that donor CMV status was unknown.

Together with a sample-barcoded 5' primer, a J-beta primer mix was included in a second PCR lasting roughly 7 to 11 cycles. Each of the samples gave a minimum of 3 million paired-end reads that contained CDR3. TCRdb redid the calling of the 5' RACE reads with MiXCR, one entry per CDR3 protein. This table holds about 1.4 million distinct CDR3 sequences, 59% found once. The V call is TRBV4-1, the J call TRBJ1-1; D call uncertain. The source of this sequence is a young man in good health. Source material: blood. This chain's CDR3 is CASSQPQIGRNTEAFF. CDR3 coding DNA: TGCGCCAGCAGCCAACCCCAAATAGGTCGGAACACTGAAGCTTTCTTT.